A single sample is the source of the 11 T cell receptor beta chains below, sequenced in a study of vaccination and CD4 T cells after COVID-19. CD4+ T cells that had been cultured provided DNA sequenced with the Oncomine TCR Beta short-read assay. Investigators obtained genomic DNA by extraction from cultured CD4+ T cells. TCRdb redid the calling of the PCR reads with MiXCR, one entry per CDR3 protein. Of thousands of distinct CDR3 sequences listed, less than 45% are singletons. Treatment noted: approximately nine-day PBMC culture with coronavirus spike peptide pools or control peptides (ViraFEST assay). Prior to the COVID-19 pandemic (2011-2018), the unexposed donor's CD4+ T cells were collected. Their recognized antigens are unknown. Sequenced input: CD4+ T cells from blood, cultured in vitro. The receptors were sampled from a human donor in good health.

This clonotype has more than one count but fewer than ten. The V gene is TRBV20-1, the J gene TRBJ2-5; 8 bases fit TRBD2. Germline V gives CDR1 DFQATT, CDR2 SNEGSKA (reference sequence). V was clipped by 2 bases and J by 1 base; unmatched bases: 15. CDR3 length equals 18 residues. CDR3 DNA: TGCAGTGCTAGAATGGTACACGCGGGAGGCCCGATCCAAGAGACCCAGTACTTC. Encoded protein: CSARMVHAGGPIQETQYF.

This clonotype has only a few counts. The J gene is TRBJ2-1, the V gene TRBV27, with 15 bases fitting TRBD2. Germline V gene data show CDR1 as MNHEY and CDR2 as SMNVEV (reference sequence). The CDR3 has 15 amino acids. J was trimmed by 10 bases and V by 5 bases; bases with no gene match: 6. CDR3: CASSLPGTSGREQFF. The CDR3 DNA is TGTGCCAGCAGTCTACCCGGGACTAGCGGGAGGGAGCAGTTCTTC.

J is TRBJ2-7 and V is TRBV10-3; 13 bases fit TRBD2. The CDR3 totals 14 residues. CDR1 is ENHRY, CDR2 SYGVKD, per germline. Trimming removed 8 bases from V and 5 bases from J; junction bases left unmatched: 6. CDR3 residues: CAIGGTSGINEQYF. In DNA, the CDR3 is TGTGCCATCGGCGGGACTAGCGGGATCAACGAGCAGTACTTC.

The chain combines TRBV20-1 with TRBJ2-1, with 11 positions matching TRBD2. CDR1 DFQATT and CDR2 SNEGSKA come from the germline V gene (reference sequence). The trim removed 3 bases at V and 2 bases at J, leaving 6 bases unmatched. The CDR3 consists of 16 residues. The CDR3, as DNA: TGCAGTGCTAGCGGTGGTAGCGGGAGGGCCTACAATGAGCAGTTCTTC. Translation: CSASGGSGRAYNEQFF.

This rearrangement joins TRBV19 to TRBJ1-1, with no clear D. The CDR3 extends over 10 amino acids. The V end lost 7 bases, the J end lost 8 bases, and 8 bases lay between the germline ends. Germline CDR1 is LNHDA and CDR2 is SQIVND (reference sequence). In DNA, the CDR3 is TGTGCCAGTATCCGAGACGAAGCTTTCTTT. Translating it yields CASIRDEAFF.

J is TRBJ2-3 and V is TRBV20-1; 10 bases are a match to TRBD1. Trimming took 7 bases from V and 6 from J; bases not matched to a gene: 13. Germline V gene sequence: CDR1 DFQATT, CDR2 SNEGSKA (reference sequence). This CDR3 contains 15 residues. The CDR3, as DNA: TGCAGTGGCTTTTCCGGGACAGGGGTGTCCGATACGCAGTATTTT. It translates to CSGFSGTGVSDTQYF.

The chain uses TRBV12-3 or TRBV12-4 and TRBJ2-6; no reliable D call. V gave up 5 bases and J gave up 1 base, with 6 bases separating them. The CDR3 is 14 residues long. CDR3 bases: TGTGCCAGCAGTCTCCGGTCTGGGGCCAACGTCCTGACTTTC. It translates to CASSLRSGANVLTF.

This clonotype was found a few times. The chain carries TRBV2 and TRBJ2-7; D is perhaps TRBD1 (5 bases). CDR3 length equals 12 residues. Germline lookup yields CDR1 SNHLY and CDR2 FYNNEI. Trimming shortened V by 8 bases and J by 3 bases, and 11 bases separated the two germline ends. The CDR3 sequence: CASDSEFYEQYF. The CDR3 bases are TGTGCCAGCGACAGCGAATTCTACGAGCAGTACTTC.

This clonotype was picked up a small number of times. This sequence joins TRBV4-3 and TRBJ1-2; 7 nucleotides align to TRBD1. CDR3 length equals 13 residues. Unmatched junction bases numbered 5, after V lost 3 bases and J lost 7 bases. Looked up from germline, CDR1 is LGHNA and CDR2 is YSLEER. CDR3 coding DNA: TGCGCCAGCAGCCAGCAGGGGGGCACTGGCTACACCTTC. Translation: CASSQQGGTGYTF.

The rearrangement links TRBV20-1 to TRBJ2-7; tentative D call: TRBD1 (6 bases). Deletions cut 2 bases from V and 3 bases from J, with 11 bases between. The CDR3 contains 13 residues. Germline CDR1 DFQATT, CDR2 SNEGSKA (reference sequence). The CDR3 sequence is CSARTGTFYEQYF. CDR3 DNA sequence: TGCAGTGCTAGAACCGGGACATTCTACGAGCAGTACTTC.

This clonotype was found a few times. The chain is built from TRBV7-2 and TRBJ2-1; D gene uncertain. V was trimmed by 2 bases and J by 6 bases, leaving 8 bases between them. This CDR3 is built from 13 residues. The germline V gene has CDR1 SGHTA and CDR2 FQGNSA. This chain's CDR3 is CASSLKAFNEQFF. CDR3 DNA sequence: TGTGCCAGCAGCTTAAAAGCTTTCAATGAGCAGTTCTTC.